This T cell receptor (beta chain) was captured in a study of post-analysis software for immune sequencing data. On this clonotype itself: The antigen remains unidentified.

Carried by the TCR beta cDNA libraries were unique molecular identifiers. TCRdb passed the PCR reads through MiXCR, listing each CDR3 protein once. This sample has hundreds of thousands of distinct CDR3 sequences, with roughly 58% found just once. Whole-study results and caveats: A few TRBV segments, TRBV5-6, TRBV5-1 and TRBV20-1 among them, were found more frequent in patients than controls.

CDR3 length: 16 residues. V gave up 3 bases and J gave up 7 bases; unmatched junction bases: 12. In germline, CDR1 is WNHNN, CDR2 SYGVQD (reference sequence). Specimen: blood. This TCR was sampled from a girl aged 10 to 17 with multiple sclerosis. The rearrangement uses TRBV10-1 and TRBJ2-1; TRBD2 matches at 7 bases. This CDR3 is CASSDGGRATGNEQFF. DNA for the CDR3: TGCGCCAGCAGTGATGGGGGGAGGGCCACGGGGAATGAGCAGTTCTTC.